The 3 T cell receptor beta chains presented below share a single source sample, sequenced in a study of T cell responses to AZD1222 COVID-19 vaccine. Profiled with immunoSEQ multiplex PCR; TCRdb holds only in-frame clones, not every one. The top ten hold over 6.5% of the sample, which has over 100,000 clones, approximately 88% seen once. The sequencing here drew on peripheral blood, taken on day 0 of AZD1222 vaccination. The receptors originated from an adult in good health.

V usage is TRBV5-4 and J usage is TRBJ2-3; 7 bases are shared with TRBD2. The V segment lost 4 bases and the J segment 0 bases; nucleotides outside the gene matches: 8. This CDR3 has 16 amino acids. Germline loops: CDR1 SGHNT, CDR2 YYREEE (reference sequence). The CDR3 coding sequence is TGTGCCAGCAGCCCCTCTAGCGGTACGAGCACAGATACGCAGTATTTT. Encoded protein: CASSPSSGTSTDTQYF.

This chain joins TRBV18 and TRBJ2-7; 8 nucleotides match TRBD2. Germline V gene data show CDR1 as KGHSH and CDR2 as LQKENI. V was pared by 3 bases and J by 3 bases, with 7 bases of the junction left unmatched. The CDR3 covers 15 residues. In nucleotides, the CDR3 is TGTGCCAGCTCACCTAGCGGGACTTCCTACTACGAGCAGTACTTC. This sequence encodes CASSPSGTSYYEQYF.

DNA for the CDR3: TGTGCCAGCAGCCGGACCGGGACTAGCGGGAGGCAGAGCACAGATACGCAGTATTTT. Its translation is CASSRTGTSGRQSTDTQYF. V usage is TRBV4-2 and J usage is TRBJ2-3; 15 nucleotides line up with TRBD2. The CDR3 spans 19 residues. The ends lost 4 bases at V and 0 bases at J; junction bases unmatched: 8. Germline values: CDR1 LGHNA, CDR2 YNFKEQ.